This TCR beta chain was captured by sequencing in a study of CD8+CD57+ T cells in acquired aplastic anemia. Trimming stripped 1 base from V and 8 bases from J, with 17 bases between. This CDR3 comprises 15 residues. Germline V CDR1 and CDR2: MDHEN, SYDVKM. It was patients with CD8+CD57+ cell expansion by flow cytometry who were chosen for sequencing. This clonotype has only a few counts. TCR beta VDJ and CDR3 profiles were obtained from a genomic DNA template. One entry per CDR3 protein, called by TCRdb with MiXCR from the reads. Of 100,000 to 150,000 distinct CDR3 sequences listed, about 43% were seen once; the top ten hold 2% to 3%.

The TCR sequence derives from a human donor with aplastic anemia. The sample was sorted CD4+, CD8+, or CD8+CD57+ T cells (not recorded which) from PBMCs. The chain has TRBV28 and TRBJ1-2, with no clear D. In DNA form, the CDR3 reads TGTGCCAGCAGTTTATTAAGGACGGCCGATGGGGGCTACACCTTC. Translating it yields CASSLLRTADGGYTF.